A single sample is the source of the 2 T cell receptor beta chains below, sequenced in a study of a mutant IDH1 vaccine in newly diagnosed glioma. Time point noted: baseline, week 1 (first vaccination visit). Treatment here: pre-vaccination baseline after standard-of-care therapy. Clones were read by immunoSEQ multiplex PCR, and TCRdb kept only the in-frame ones, dropping some. The sample consists of approximately 52,000 clones, roughly 80% of them appearing once. The source was PBMCs, collected from a glioma patient treated with radiotherapy, temozolomide or both. Every receptor here comes from a woman in her thirties or forties with glioma.

This clone has just a few counts. The rearrangement links TRBV30 to TRBJ1-5; D possibly corresponds to TRBD1 (5 bases). CDR3 size: 14 residues. Germline V gene data show CDR1 as GTSNPN and CDR2 as SVGIG (reference sequence). V lost 0 bases and J lost 6, with 12 bases in between. DNA for the CDR3: TGTGCCTGGAGTGTAATGGGGGGAAGTCAGCCCCAGCATTTT. This sequence encodes CAWSVMGGSQPQHF.

V is TRBV5-4 and J is TRBJ2-3, with 10 bases that match TRBD2. This CDR3 has 19 residues. CDR1 and CDR2 (germline): SGHNT, YYREEE (reference sequence). The V segment lost 0 bases and the J segment 2 bases; nucleotides outside the gene matches: 12. CDR3 sequence: CASSLEPSGGRRPTDTQYF. The CDR3 region has the DNA TGTGCCAGCAGCTTGGAGCCTAGCGGGGGCAGACGTCCCACAGATACGCAGTATTTT.